A selection of T cell receptor beta chains follows, all from one sample in a study of technical replicates of blood from a few donors. Profiling relied on immunoSEQ multiplex PCR, and the TCRdb table lists in-frame clones only, not all of them. Of around 70,000 clones listed, 95% are singletons. The sequenced sample was T cells isolated from PBMCs. The receptors here all came from a human donor in good health. The CDR3 runs from the conserved cysteine through the conserved F or W. A D gene is named only where the DNA matches it firmly. Clone sizes are given selectively: once, few, many, or a class where the clone is expanded.

V	J	D	size	DNA	CDR3
TRBV6-5	TRBJ1-2	TRBD1	.	TGTGCCAGCAGTTACGCGACAGGGCACTATGGCTACACCTTC	CASSYATGHYGYTF
TRBV4-2	TRBJ2-7	TRBD2	.	TGTGCCAGCAGCCGCCGGACTAGCAACTTTGACGAGCAGTACTTC	CASSRRTSNFDEQYF
TRBV7-2	TRBJ2-3	TRBD1	.	TGTGCCAGCAGCCCGGGACAGGGGACAGATACGCAGTATTTT	CASSPGQGTDTQYF
TRBV7-9	TRBJ2-2	.	.	TGTGCCAGCAGCTTATATGTCGGGGAGCTGTTTTTT	CASSLYVGELFF
TRBV14	TRBJ2-6	.	.	TGTGCCAGCAGCTATATCCGGCTGACAGGGAGGCGTGGGGCCAACGTCCTGACTTTC	CASSYIRLTGRRGANVLTF
TRBV10-3	TRBJ1-5	TRBD1	.	TGTGCCATCAGTGGACAGGGAAATCAGCCCCAGCATTTT	CAISGQGNQPQHF
TRBV4-2	TRBJ1-2	TRBD1	.	TGTGCCAGCAGCTTCAGGACAGGGGGAGACTATGGCTACACCTTC	CASSFRTGGDYGYTF
TRBV18	TRBJ2-3	TRBD1	once	TGTGCCAGCTCACCAAGATACGGGACAGGGGGCGCAGATACGCAGTATTTT	CASSPRYGTGGADTQYF
TRBV19	TRBJ2-7	TRBD1	.	TGTGCCAGTAGCCCCGGGACAGGGAGCTACGAGCAGTACTTC	CASSPGTGSYEQYF
TRBV6-1	TRBJ1-2	.	.	TGTGCCAGCACCGCGGGGCCAGGCTATGGCTACACCTTC	CASTAGPGYGYTF
TRBV6-5	TRBJ2-1	TRBD1	.	TGTGCCAGCAGCTCCCGACAGGGGAGGACCGTTGAGCAGTTCTTC	CASSSRQGRTVEQFF
TRBV19	TRBJ2-4	TRBD2	.	TGTGCCTGCAACGACCCCGGGACTAGCAGATGGATTCAGTACTTC	CACNDPGTSRWIQYF
TRBV5-1	TRBJ2-7	.	.	TGCGCCAGCAGCTTGGGGGGGGATTTGGTCAACGAGCAGTACTTC	CASSLGGDLVNEQYF
TRBV7-9	TRBJ1-2	.	.	TGTGCCAGCAGTTGGGGTATGGAGTTCATCAGGGCAAATGGCTACACCTTC	CASSWGMEFIRANGYTF
TRBV29-1	TRBJ2-7	.	.	TGCAGCGTTGTATGGGTGACGGGAACCTACGAGCAGTACTTC	CSVVWVTGTYEQYF
TRBV7-2	TRBJ1-5	TRBD1	.	TGTGCCAGCAGCCTACGGGACAGGGGGAGGAATCAGCCCCAGCATTTT	CASSLRDRGRNQPQHF